This TCR beta chain was found in a study of T-cell memory formation after mild COVID-19. The germline V and J ends were trimmed by 5 bases and 4 bases, with 9 bases remaining between them. The CDR3 totals 13 residues. Germline assignment: CDR1 SEHNR and CDR2 FQNEAQ (reference sequence). TCRdb re-called the 5' RACE reads through MiXCR, storing one row per CDR3 protein. The table has about 340,000 distinct CDR3 sequences, 20% to 25% seen once. The chain employs TRBV7-9 and TRBJ1-5, with D uncertain. Material for sequencing was PBMCs or a T cell subset sorted from them (not recorded which). This clonotype was sampled from an adult woman who had mild COVID-19 (a few samples of this study predate the infection). Cell type and time point are not known. The CDR3 reads CASSLELNQPQHF. DNA of the CDR3: TGTGCCAGCAGCCTAGAGCTGAATCAGCCCCAGCATTTT. Full variable domain (missing parts from reference TRBV7-9 and TRBJ1-5): DTGVSQNPRHKITKRGQNVTFRCDPISEHNRLYWYRQTLGQGPEFLTYFQNEAQLEKSRLLSDRFSAERPKGSFSTLEIQRTEQGDSAMYLCASSLELNQPQHFGDGTRLSIL.